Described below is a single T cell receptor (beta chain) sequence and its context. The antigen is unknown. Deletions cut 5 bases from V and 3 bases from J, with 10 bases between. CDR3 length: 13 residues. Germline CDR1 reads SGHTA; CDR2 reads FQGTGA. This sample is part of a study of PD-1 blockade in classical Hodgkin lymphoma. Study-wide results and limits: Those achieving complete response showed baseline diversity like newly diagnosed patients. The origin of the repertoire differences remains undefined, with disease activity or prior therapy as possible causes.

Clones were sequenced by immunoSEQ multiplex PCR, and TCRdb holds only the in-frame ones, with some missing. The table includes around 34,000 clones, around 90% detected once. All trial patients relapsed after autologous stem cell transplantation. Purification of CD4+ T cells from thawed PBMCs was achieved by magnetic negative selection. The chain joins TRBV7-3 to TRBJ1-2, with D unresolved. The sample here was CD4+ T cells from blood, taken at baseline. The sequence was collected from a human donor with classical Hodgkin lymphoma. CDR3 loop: CASSPKSDYGYTF. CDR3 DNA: TGTGCCAGCAGCCCAAAAAGCGACTATGGCTACACCTTC.